Shown below are 6 T cell receptor beta chains from a single sample sequenced in a study of regulatory T cells in long-lasting Graves disease. Both iRepertoire HTBI primers and Arm-PCR of CDR3 regions were used to build the TCR beta libraries. TCRdb re-analysed the multiplex PCR reads in MiXCR, keeping a single row per CDR3 protein. This sample has under 250,000 distinct CDR3 sequences, with just over 20% found just once. The time point denotes: newly diagnosed GD, antithyroid drugs for less than 3 months. After RNA was extracted from PBMCs, the TCR library was made from it. Sample: peripheral blood mononuclear cells (PBMCs), taken at new diagnosis, from a patient treated with antithyroid drugs. These receptors all come from a female donor with Graves disease.

The rearrangement uses TRBV10-2 and TRBJ2-2; a possible D gene is TRBD2 (5 bases). Germline CDR1 WSHSY, CDR2 SAAADI. The ends were cut back, 6 bases at V and 4 bases at J, with 21 bases in the middle. CDR3 size: 17 residues. The CDR3 loop reads CASSHAAEEGITGELFF. In DNA, the CDR3 is TGCGCCAGCAGCCACGCAGCGGAGGAAGGGATCACCGGGGAGCTGTTTTTT.

This clonotype was picked up a small number of times. The chain has TRBV19 and TRBJ1-1; D possibly corresponds to TRBD1 (5 bases). V was shortened by 7 bases and J by 4 bases, with 16 bases between the two germline ends. The CDR3 has 14 residues. Germline CDR1 and CDR2: LNHDA and SQIVND (reference sequence). The CDR3 nucleotides are TGTGCCAGTAACTTGGGACGCGGGCTCACTGAAGCTTTCTTT. Protein: CASNLGRGLTEAFF.

Regarding this clonotype: This sequence may be a read error, since a much larger clone differs from it by one base. The chain combines TRBV6-1 with TRBJ1-2; D uncertain. The CDR3 totals 12 residues. CDR1 and CDR2 from the germline V gene are MNHNS and SASEGT. Deletions cut 6 bases from V and 2 bases from J, with 7 bases between. The CDR3 spells CASRSDNYGYTF. The CDR3 DNA follows: TGTGCCAGCAGGTCCGACAACTATGGCTACACCTTC.

This clonotype has at least ten counts. The chain has TRBV18 and TRBJ1-6, with no clear D. V lost 1 base to trimming and J lost 9 bases, with 13 bases between them. The V gene's germline CDR1 is KGHSH and CDR2 LQKENI. This CDR3 is built from 15 residues. DNA of the CDR3: TGTGCCAGCTCACCACGAGAGGACTGGGGTTCACCCCTCCACTTT. It encodes CASSPREDWGSPLHF.

The chain employs TRBV28 and TRBJ2-1, with 10 bases that match TRBD1. The CDR3 is 15 residues long. Unmatched junction bases numbered 2, after V lost 5 bases and J lost 1 base. The germline gives CDR1 MDHEN, CDR2 SYDVKM. The CDR3 coding sequence is TGTGCCAGCAGTAGGGGACAGGGGTCCTACAATGAGCAGTTCTTC. This sequence encodes CASSRGQGSYNEQFF.

With regard to this clonotype: It differs at one base from a far larger clone, so likely a read error. This chain connects TRBV24-1 to TRBJ2-1, with D possibly called TRBD1 or TRBD2 (5 bases each). The J call may be mistaken, given a closer DNA end match to TRBJ2-5. CDR3 length: 16 residues. Germline V gene sequence: CDR1 KGHDR, CDR2 SFDVKD. The CDR3 DNA follows: TGTGCCACCAGTGATCCGGGACCCAGGCACGGGGAGACCCAGTACTTC. It is translated as CATSDPGPRHGETQYF.